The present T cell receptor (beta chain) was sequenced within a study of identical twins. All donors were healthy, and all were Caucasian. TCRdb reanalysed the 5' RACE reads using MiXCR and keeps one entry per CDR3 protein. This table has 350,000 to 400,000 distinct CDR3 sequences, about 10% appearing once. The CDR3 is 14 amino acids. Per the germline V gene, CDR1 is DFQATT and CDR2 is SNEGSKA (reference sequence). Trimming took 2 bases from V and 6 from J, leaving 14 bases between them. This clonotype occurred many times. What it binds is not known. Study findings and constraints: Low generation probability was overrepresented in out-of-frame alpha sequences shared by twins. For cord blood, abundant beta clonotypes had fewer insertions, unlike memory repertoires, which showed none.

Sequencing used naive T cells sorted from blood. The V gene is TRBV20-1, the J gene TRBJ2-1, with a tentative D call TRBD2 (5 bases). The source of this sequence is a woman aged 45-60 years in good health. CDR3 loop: CSARRLAGSNEQFF. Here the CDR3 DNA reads TGCAGTGCTAGACGGCTAGCCGGCTCCAATGAGCAGTTCTTC.